The clone carrying this T cell receptor (beta chain) was detected only once. Antigen: not known. This table comes from immunoSEQ multiplex PCR, and its TCRdb copy is limited to in-frame clones, with some not included. This table has about 190,000 clones, 90% to 95% appearing once. The V end was cut by 7 bases, the J end by 0 bases, with 17 bases between. The germline gives CDR1 SNHLY, CDR2 FYNNEI. The CDR3 has 16 residues. This record belongs to a study of T cell responses to AZD1222 COVID-19 vaccine. Study observations and caveats: Spike-specific TCR repertoires showed rising breadth and depth after two AZD1222 doses.

The input for sequencing was peripheral blood, taken 28 days after the second dose of the MenACWY control vaccine. The genes are TRBV2 and TRBJ2-3; D ambiguous. The origin of this receptor is an adult who received the MenACWY meningococcal vaccine as a control. The DNA of the CDR3 is TGTGCCAGCATTATAGGGATGCTGCGTAGCACAGATACGCAGTATTTT. This gives the protein CASIIGMLRSTDTQYF. Supplemented by reference TRBV2 and TRBJ2-3, the full variable domain reads EPEVTQTPSHQVTQMGQEVILRCVPISNHLYFYWYRQILGQKVEFLVSFYNNEISEKSEIFDDQFSVERPDGSNFTLKIRSTKLEDSAMYFCASIIGMLRSTDTQYFGPGTRLTVL.